One sample yielded the 24 T cell receptor beta chains listed below, sequenced in a study of chemoradiotherapy in HPV16-positive cancers. The assay was immunoSEQ multiplex PCR, and TCRdb's table has in-frame clones only and misses some. The sample records 25,000 to 30,000 clones, 90% to 95% being singletons. The sequencing used blood, collected from a patient who underwent chemoradiotherapy. The receptors derive from a human donor with HPV-associated anogenital cancer.

This clone has only one observation. The J gene is TRBJ2-7, the V gene TRBV5-1, with no clear D. The CDR3 consists of 15 residues. V was shortened by 2 bases and J by 3 bases, with 15 bases between the two germline ends. CDR1 and CDR2 (germline): SGHRS, YFSETQ. Here the CDR3 reads CASSFSPPQNYEQYF. The CDR3 bases are TGCGCCAGCAGCTTCTCTCCCCCCCAGAACTACGAGCAGTACTTC.

The chain joins TRBV7-9 to TRBJ2-3; D assignment may be TRBD1 or TRBD2 (5 bases each). The CDR3 loop spans 15 amino acids. The V gene lost 5 bases and the J gene lost 3 bases, with 15 bases spanning the gap. Germline V gives CDR1 SEHNR, CDR2 FQNEAQ (reference sequence). The DNA of the CDR3 is TGTGCCAGCAGCCCCTCAGGGAGTGGGACAGATACGCAGTATTTT. It translates to CASSPSGSGTDTQYF.

The chain joins TRBV18 to TRBJ2-7, with unresolved D. With 2 bases removed from V and 2 bases from J, the gap between germline ends came to 7 bases. Looked up from germline, CDR1 is KGHSH and CDR2 is LQKENI. The CDR3 consists of 13 residues. The CDR3 sequence: CASSPGLAYEQYF. CDR3 sequence (DNA): TGTGCCAGCTCACCAGGTCTGGCCTACGAGCAGTACTTC.

The rearrangement uses TRBV27 and TRBJ1-5; D ambiguous. Germline loops: CDR1 MNHEY, CDR2 SMNVEV (reference sequence). V was clipped by 5 bases and J by 2 bases, with 10 bases between them. This CDR3 contains 14 residues. For the CDR3, the DNA is TGTGCCAGCAGTCCTGGGTTAGGCAATCAGCCCCAGCATTTT. It yields the protein CASSPGLGNQPQHF.

This clone came up a few times. The V and J genes are TRBV4-1 and TRBJ1-1; D unclear. This CDR3 is 13 amino acids long. Trimming shortened V by 1 base and J by 5 bases, and 8 bases separated the two germline ends. Per the germline V gene, CDR1 is MGHRA and CDR2 is YSYEKL. CDR3 amino acids: CASSQAIRTEAFF. In DNA, the CDR3 is TGCGCCAGCAGCCAAGCTATTCGAACTGAAGCTTTCTTT.

The CDR3: CASSLPGLGAQYF. CDR3 DNA sequence: TGTGCCAGCAGCTTACCGGGACTAGGAGCCCAGTACTTC. The chain uses TRBV5-4 and TRBJ2-5, with 8 nucleotides matching TRBD2. The CDR3 consists of 13 residues. Germline trimming cut 2 bases from V and 9 bases from J; bases unmatched to any gene: 6. Germline loops: CDR1 SGHNT, CDR2 YYREEE (reference sequence).

The sample holds one count of this clone. The CDR3, as DNA: TGTGCCAGCAGTGCCCCGGACGGAGCCAAAAACATTCAGTACTTC. Residues: CASSAPDGAKNIQYF. This chain connects TRBV5-4 to TRBJ2-4; D gene uncertain. The CDR3 runs to 15 residues. V dropped 5 bases and J dropped 0 bases, with 12 bases sitting between them. The germline V gene encodes CDR1 SGHNT and CDR2 YYREEE (reference sequence).

The chain is built from TRBV6-1 and TRBJ2-7, with 13 bases that match TRBD2. The CDR3 contains 18 residues. The J segment lost 1 base and the V segment lost 1 base, leaving 7 bases of the junction unmatched. Germline V gene lookup returns CDR1 MNHNS and CDR2 SASEGT. In nucleotides, the CDR3 is TGTGCCAGCAGTGAAGGACTAGCGGGAGGTTTAAAATCCTACGAGCAGTACTTC. This sequence encodes CASSEGLAGGLKSYEQYF.

The chain is built from TRBV18 and TRBJ1-5, with 8 nucleotides matching TRBD1. The germline CDR1 and CDR2 sequences are KGHSH and LQKENI. The length of the CDR3 is 13 residues. With V trimmed by 3 bases and J by 5 bases, 0 bases remained unmatched. The CDR3 DNA follows: TGTGCCAGCTCACCGACAGGGGATCAGCCCCAGCATTTT. The encoded protein is CASSPTGDQPQHF.

This clone came up once. The chain carries TRBV6-6 and TRBJ2-7, with 7 nucleotides matching TRBD2. The CDR3 has 15 residues. Germline V gene lookup returns CDR1 MNHNY and CDR2 SVGAGI (reference sequence). With V trimmed by 5 bases and J by 0 bases, 7 bases remained unmatched. CDR3 protein: CASSPPAGNSYEQYF. The CDR3 bases are TGTGCCAGCAGTCCTCCAGCGGGGAACTCCTACGAGCAGTACTTC.

The V and J genes are TRBV27 and TRBJ2-5; tentatively, D is TRBD2 (6 bases). Germline lookup yields CDR1 MNHEY and CDR2 SMNVEV (reference sequence). Trimming cost V 6 bases and J 0 bases, with 17 bases left between them. The CDR3 loop spans 16 amino acids. The CDR3 bases are TGTGCCAGCAGACCTTGGGGCCCTAGCGACCAAGAGACCCAGTACTTC. Its translation: CASRPWGPSDQETQYF.

This clone was counted once. The J gene is TRBJ1-5, the V gene TRBV11-2; D is unclear. CDR1 is SGHAT and CDR2 is FQNNGV in the germline V gene. With 0 bases removed from V and 4 bases from J, the gap between germline ends came to 10 bases. The CDR3 is 15 residues long. Here the CDR3 reads CASSLDLLRNQPQHF. The CDR3 bases are TGTGCCAGCAGCTTAGATCTGCTTCGGAATCAGCCCCAGCATTTT.

The genes are TRBV30 and TRBJ2-5; 7 bases map to TRBD1. The CDR3 spans 15 residues. The J segment lost 5 bases and the V segment lost 0 bases, leaving 9 bases of the junction unmatched. CDR1 is GTSNPN, CDR2 SVGIG, per germline (reference sequence). The DNA of the CDR3 is TGTGCCTGGAGTGTATACACAGGGGATTTGGAGACCCAGTACTTC. Amino acids: CAWSVYTGDLETQYF.

The count of this clone is one. This rearrangement joins TRBV6-5 to TRBJ2-7, with a weak D call TRBD1 (6 bases). The V end was cut by 0 bases, the J end by 3 bases, with 12 bases between. The germline V gene has CDR1 MNHEY and CDR2 SVGAGI. The CDR3 has 15 amino acids. The CDR3 DNA reads as TGTGCCAGCAGTTACTCGGGGGCGTTATTCTACGAGCAGTACTTC. Translation: CASSYSGALFYEQYF.

The rearrangement uses TRBV28 and TRBJ1-6; maybe TRBD1 (5 bases). The CDR3 consists of 15 residues. V gave up 5 bases and J gave up 7 bases, with 15 bases separating them. The V gene's germline CDR1 is MDHEN and CDR2 SYDVKM. Here the CDR3 DNA reads TGTGCCAGCAGTGCCTCGCAGGGAAGCAATTCACCCCTCCACTTT. The encoded protein is CASSASQGSNSPLHF.

This chain connects TRBV14 to TRBJ2-5; TRBD2 might be the D (5 bases). CDR1 and CDR2 (germline): SGHDN, FVKESK. The CDR3 consists of 17 residues. The germline V and J ends were trimmed by 1 base and 1 base, with 16 bases remaining between them. CDR3 in DNA: TGTGCCAGCAGCCAAGCGGGAACGGTTAGCTTCCAAGAGACCCAGTACTTC. It codes for CASSQAGTVSFQETQYF. The full variable domain, its missing parts supplied by reference TRBV14 and TRBJ2-5, is EAGVTQFPSHSVIEKGQTVTLRCDPISGHDNLYWYRRVMGKEIKFLLHFVKESKQDESGMPNNRFLAERTGGTYSTLKVQPAELEDSGVYFCASSQAGTVSFQETQYFGPGTRLLVL.

In DNA, the CDR3 is TGTGCCAGCAGTTTATCGGTGGCGGGGGGTAACCCTGAAGCTTTCTTT. Protein sequence: CASSLSVAGGNPEAFF. The chain uses TRBV27 and TRBJ1-1; tentatively, D is TRBD1 (5 bases). CDR3 length: 16 amino acids. CDR1 is MNHEY and CDR2 is SMNVEV in the germline V gene (reference sequence). V dropped 0 bases and J dropped 6 bases, with 17 bases sitting between them.

The gene calls are TRBV18 and TRBJ1-5; TRBD1 matches 9 bases. This CDR3 comprises 22 residues. V shed 5 bases, J shed 0 bases, and the junction held 23 bases outside the gene matches. Germline CDR1 reads KGHSH; CDR2 reads LQKENI. The CDR3 DNA follows: TGTGCCAGCTCATCGACACCTGGCCTAGAGACAGGGGGTCTTTATAGCAATCAGCCCCAGCATTTT. This codes for CASSSTPGLETGGLYSNQPQHF. The full variable domain, rest sourced from reference TRBV18 and TRBJ1-5, is NAGVMQNPRHLVRRRGQEARLRCSPMKGHSHVYWYRQLPEEGLKFMVYLQKENIIDESGMPKERFSAEFPKEGPSILRIQQVVRGDSAAYFCASSSTPGLETGGLYSNQPQHFGDGTRLSIL.

The rearrangement uses TRBV27 and TRBJ2-7; D is ambiguous. Germline CDR1 and CDR2: MNHEY and SMNVEV (reference sequence). The germline V and J ends were trimmed by 3 bases and 1 base, with 10 bases remaining between them. The CDR3 is 14 amino acids. This chain's CDR3 is CASSFATASYEQYF. Written as DNA, the CDR3 is TGTGCCAGCAGTTTCGCGACGGCATCCTACGAGCAGTACTTC.

This chain connects TRBV2 to TRBJ2-3, with D possibly matching TRBD2 (5 bases). This CDR3 has 15 amino acids. Looked up from germline, CDR1 is SNHLY and CDR2 is FYNNEI. Trimming removed 6 bases at V and 1 base at J, with 14 bases between. In DNA form, the CDR3 reads TGTGCCAGCAGGAGGGCGTCGCGGGGCACAGATACGCAGTATTTT. Its translation: CASRRASRGTDTQYF.

Only one count was recorded for this clone. V gene TRBV4-1 combines with J gene TRBJ2-3; TRBD1 matches at 7 bases. V lost 1 base, J lost 2 bases, and 9 bases stayed unmatched. CDR1 MGHRA and CDR2 YSYEKL come from the germline V gene. This CDR3 contains 17 residues. The CDR3, as DNA: TGCGCCAGCAGCCAAGCTTCGACAGGGCACAACACAGATACGCAGTATTTT. This sequence encodes CASSQASTGHNTDTQYF.

V gene TRBV30 combines with J gene TRBJ2-5, with D perhaps given as TRBD1 or TRBD2 (5 bases each). Per the germline V gene, CDR1 is GTSNPN and CDR2 is SVGIG (reference sequence). V dropped 3 bases and J dropped 0 bases, with 23 bases sitting between them. The CDR3 is 18 amino acids. The DNA of the CDR3 is TGTGCCTGGAGGGAACTTATAAGACGGGACCTTCACCAAGAGACCCAGTACTTC. This sequence encodes CAWRELIRRDLHQETQYF.

This chain joins TRBV6-6 and TRBJ1-2, with D unresolved. The CDR3 has 14 amino acids. Trimming stripped 4 bases from V and 2 bases from J, with 11 bases between. The germline gives CDR1 MNHNY, CDR2 SVGAGI (reference sequence). CDR3 sequence reads: CASSFQGPNYGYTF. Written as DNA, the CDR3 is TGTGCCAGCAGTTTTCAAGGACCAAACTATGGCTACACCTTC.

The rearrangement joins TRBV11-2 to TRBJ2-3; D is perhaps TRBD2 (6 bases). This CDR3 comprises 14 residues. V lost 7 bases and J lost 6, with 17 bases in between. Germline V gene lookup returns CDR1 SGHAT and CDR2 FQNNGV. CDR3 nucleotide sequence: TGTGCCAGCAACCTAAAGGCGGGAACCGATACGCAGTATTTT. Translated, it gives CASNLKAGTDTQYF.